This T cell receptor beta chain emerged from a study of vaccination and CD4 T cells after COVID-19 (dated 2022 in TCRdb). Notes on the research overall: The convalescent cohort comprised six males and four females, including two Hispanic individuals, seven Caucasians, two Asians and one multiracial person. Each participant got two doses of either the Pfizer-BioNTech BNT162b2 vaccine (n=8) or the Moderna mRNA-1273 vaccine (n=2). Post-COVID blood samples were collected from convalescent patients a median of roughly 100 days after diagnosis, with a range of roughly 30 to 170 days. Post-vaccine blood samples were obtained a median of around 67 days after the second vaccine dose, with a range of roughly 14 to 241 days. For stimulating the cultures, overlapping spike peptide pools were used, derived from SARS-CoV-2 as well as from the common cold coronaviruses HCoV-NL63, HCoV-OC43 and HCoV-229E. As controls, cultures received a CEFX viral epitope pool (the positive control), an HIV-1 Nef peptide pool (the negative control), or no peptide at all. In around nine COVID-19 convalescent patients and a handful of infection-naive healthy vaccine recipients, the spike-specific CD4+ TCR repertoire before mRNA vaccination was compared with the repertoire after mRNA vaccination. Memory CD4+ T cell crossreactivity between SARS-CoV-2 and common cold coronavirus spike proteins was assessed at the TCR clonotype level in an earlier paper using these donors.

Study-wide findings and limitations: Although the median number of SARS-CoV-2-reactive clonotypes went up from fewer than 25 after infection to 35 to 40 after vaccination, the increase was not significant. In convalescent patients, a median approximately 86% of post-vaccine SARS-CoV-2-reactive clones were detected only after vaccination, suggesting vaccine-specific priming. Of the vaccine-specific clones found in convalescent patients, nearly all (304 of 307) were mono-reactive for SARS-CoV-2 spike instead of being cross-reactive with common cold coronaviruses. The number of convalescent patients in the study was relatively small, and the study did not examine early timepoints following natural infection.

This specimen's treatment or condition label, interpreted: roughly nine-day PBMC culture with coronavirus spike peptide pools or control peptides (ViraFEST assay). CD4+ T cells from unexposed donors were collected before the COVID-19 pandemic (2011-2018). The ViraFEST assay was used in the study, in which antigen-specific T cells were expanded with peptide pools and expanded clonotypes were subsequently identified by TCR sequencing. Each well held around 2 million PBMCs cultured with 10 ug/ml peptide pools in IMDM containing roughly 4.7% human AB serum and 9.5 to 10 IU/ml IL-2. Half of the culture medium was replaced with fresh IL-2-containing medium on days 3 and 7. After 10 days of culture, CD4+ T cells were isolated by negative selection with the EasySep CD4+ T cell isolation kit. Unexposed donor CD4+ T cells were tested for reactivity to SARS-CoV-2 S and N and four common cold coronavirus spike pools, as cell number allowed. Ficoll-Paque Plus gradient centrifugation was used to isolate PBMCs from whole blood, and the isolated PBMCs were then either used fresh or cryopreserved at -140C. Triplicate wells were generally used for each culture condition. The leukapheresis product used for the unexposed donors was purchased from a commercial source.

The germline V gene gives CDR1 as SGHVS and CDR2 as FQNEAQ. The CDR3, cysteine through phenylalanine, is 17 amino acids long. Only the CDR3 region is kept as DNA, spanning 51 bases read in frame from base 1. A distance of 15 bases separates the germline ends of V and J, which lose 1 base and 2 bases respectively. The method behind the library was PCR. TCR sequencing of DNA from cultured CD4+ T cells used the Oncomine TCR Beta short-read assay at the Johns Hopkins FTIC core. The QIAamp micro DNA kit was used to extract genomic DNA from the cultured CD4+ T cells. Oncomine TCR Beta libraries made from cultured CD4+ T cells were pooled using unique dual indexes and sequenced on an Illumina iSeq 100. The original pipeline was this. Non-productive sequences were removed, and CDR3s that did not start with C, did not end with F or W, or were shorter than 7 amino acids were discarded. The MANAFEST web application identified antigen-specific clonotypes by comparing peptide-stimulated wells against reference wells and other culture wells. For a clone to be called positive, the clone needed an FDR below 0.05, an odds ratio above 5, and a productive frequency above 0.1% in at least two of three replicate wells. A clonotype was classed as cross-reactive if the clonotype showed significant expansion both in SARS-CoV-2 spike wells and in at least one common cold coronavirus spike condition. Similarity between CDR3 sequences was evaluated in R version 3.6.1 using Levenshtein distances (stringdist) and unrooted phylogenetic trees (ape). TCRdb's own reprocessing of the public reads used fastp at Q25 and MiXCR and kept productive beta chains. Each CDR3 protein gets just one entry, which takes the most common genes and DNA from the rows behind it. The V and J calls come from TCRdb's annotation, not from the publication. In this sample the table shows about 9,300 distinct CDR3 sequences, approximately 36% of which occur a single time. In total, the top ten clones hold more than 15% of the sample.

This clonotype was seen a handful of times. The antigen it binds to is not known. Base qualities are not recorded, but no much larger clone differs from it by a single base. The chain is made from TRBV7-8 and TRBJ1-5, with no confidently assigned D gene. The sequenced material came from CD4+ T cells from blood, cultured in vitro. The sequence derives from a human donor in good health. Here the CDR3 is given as CASSLDSRGTGNQPQHF. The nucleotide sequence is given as TGTGCCAGCAGCTTAGATTCCAGAGGAACCGGCAATCAGCCCCAGCATTTT. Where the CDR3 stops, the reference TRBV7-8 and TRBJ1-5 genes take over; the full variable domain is GAGVSQSPRYKVAKRGQDVALRCDPISGHVSLFWYQQALGQGPEFLTYFQNEAQLDKSGLPSDRFFAERPEGSVSTLKIQRTQQEDSAVYLCASSLDSRGTGNQPQHFGDGTRLSIL.